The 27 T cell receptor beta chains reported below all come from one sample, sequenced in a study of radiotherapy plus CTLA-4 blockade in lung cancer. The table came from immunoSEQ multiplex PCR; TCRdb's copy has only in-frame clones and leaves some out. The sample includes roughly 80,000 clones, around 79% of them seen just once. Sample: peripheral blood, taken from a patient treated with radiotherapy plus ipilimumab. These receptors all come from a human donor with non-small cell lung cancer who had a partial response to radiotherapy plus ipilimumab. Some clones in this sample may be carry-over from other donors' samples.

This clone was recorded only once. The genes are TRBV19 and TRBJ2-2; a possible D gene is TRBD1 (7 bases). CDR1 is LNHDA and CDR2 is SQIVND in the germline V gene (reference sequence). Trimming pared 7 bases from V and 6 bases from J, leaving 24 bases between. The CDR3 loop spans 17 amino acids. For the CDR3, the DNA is TGTGCCAGTACCCTCCTAGCGCAGGGGGAACTGTCCGGGGAGCTGTTTTTT. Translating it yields CASTLLAQGELSGELFF.

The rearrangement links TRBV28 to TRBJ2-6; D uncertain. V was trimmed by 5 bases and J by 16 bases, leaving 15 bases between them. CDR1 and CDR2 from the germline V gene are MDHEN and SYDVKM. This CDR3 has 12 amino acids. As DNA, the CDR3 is TGTGCCAGCAGTGAAAAACATCACCTTCTGACTTTC. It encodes CASSEKHHLLTF.

The CDR3 DNA follows: TGTGCCAGCAGCCCCCGGGCGGGCGAGCAGTACTTC. This sequence encodes CASSPRAGEQYF. The V and J genes are TRBV11-1 and TRBJ2-5; TRBD2 might be the D (5 bases). Gene TRBJ2-7 matches the end of the DNA better, so the J call may be wrong. The CDR3 is made up of 12 amino acids. Germline V gene lookup returns CDR1 SGHAT and CDR2 FQDESV (reference sequence).

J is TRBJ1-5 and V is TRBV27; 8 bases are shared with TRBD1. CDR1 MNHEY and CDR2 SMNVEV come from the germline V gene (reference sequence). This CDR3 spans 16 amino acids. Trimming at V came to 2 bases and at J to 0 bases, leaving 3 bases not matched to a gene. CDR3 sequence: CASSLRGQGSNQPQHF. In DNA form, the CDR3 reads TGTGCCAGCAGTTTAAGAGGACAGGGTAGCAATCAGCCCCAGCATTTT.

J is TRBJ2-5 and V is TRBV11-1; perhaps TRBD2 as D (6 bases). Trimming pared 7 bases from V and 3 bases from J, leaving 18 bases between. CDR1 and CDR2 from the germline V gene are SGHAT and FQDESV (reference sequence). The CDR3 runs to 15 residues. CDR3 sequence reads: CASTRHGTVKETQYF. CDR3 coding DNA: TGTGCCAGCACCAGACACGGGACTGTTAAAGAGACCCAGTACTTC.

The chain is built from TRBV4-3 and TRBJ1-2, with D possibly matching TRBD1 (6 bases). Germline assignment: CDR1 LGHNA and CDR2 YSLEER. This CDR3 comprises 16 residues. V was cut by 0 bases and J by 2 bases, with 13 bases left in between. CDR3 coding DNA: TGCGCCAGCAGCCAAGACCCCAGGGGAGGGAACTATGGCTACACCTTC. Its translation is CASSQDPRGGNYGYTF.

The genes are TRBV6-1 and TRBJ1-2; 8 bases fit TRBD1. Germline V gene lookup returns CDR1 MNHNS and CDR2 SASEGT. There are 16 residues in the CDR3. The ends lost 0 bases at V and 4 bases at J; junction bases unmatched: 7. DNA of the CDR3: TGTGCCAGCAGTGAAGCGACAGGGGTTTATGGCTATGGCTACACCTTC. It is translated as CASSEATGVYGYGYTF.

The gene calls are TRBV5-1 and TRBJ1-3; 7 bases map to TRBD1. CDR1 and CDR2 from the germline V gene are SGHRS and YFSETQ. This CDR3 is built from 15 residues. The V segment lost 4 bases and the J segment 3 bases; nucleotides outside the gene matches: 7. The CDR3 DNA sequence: TGCGCCAGCAGCACTGACAGGGTAATTGGAAACACCATATATTTT. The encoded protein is CASSTDRVIGNTIYF.

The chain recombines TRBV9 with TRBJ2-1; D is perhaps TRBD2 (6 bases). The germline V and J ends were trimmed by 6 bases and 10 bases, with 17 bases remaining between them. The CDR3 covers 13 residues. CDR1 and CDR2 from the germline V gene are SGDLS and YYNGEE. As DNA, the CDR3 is TGTGCCAGCAACCACCTCGGGGGTCCCGAGCAGTTCTTC. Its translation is CASNHLGGPEQFF.

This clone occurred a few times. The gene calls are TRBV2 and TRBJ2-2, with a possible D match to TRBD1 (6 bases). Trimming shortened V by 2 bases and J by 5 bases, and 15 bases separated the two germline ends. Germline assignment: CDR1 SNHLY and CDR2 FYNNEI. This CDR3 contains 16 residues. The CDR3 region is CASSETVQGRTGELFF. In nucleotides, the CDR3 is TGTGCCAGCAGTGAAACGGTTCAGGGGCGGACCGGGGAGCTGTTTTTT.

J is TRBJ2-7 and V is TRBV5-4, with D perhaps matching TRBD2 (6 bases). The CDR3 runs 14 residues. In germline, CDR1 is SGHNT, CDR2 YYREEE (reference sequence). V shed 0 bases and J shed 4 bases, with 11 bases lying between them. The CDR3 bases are TGTGCCAGCAGCTTGGGGCGGGGTAGATACGAGCAGTACTTC. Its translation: CASSLGRGRYEQYF. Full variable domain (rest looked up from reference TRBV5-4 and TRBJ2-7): ETGVTQSPTHLIKTRGQQVTLRCSSQSGHNTVSWYQQALGQGPQFIFQYYREEENGRGNFPPRFSGLQFPNYSSELNVNALELDDSALYLCASSLGRGRYEQYFGPGTRLTVT.

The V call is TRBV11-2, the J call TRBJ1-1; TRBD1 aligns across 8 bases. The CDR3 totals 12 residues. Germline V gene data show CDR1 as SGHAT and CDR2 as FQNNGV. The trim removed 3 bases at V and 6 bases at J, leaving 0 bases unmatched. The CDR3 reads CASSLGQAEAFF. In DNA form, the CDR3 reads TGTGCCAGCAGCTTGGGACAGGCTGAAGCTTTCTTT.

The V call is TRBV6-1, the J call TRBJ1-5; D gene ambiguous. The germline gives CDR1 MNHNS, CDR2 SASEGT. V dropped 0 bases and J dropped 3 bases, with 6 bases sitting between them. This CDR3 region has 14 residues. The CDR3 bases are TGTGCCAGCAGTGAAGCGGGCGCCAATCAGCCCCAGCATTTT. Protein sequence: CASSEAGANQPQHF.

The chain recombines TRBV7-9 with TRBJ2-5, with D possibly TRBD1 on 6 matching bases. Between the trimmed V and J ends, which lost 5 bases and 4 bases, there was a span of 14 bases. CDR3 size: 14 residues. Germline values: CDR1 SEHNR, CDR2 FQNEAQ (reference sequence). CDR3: CASSRQERLETQYF. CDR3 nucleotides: TGTGCCAGCAGCCGACAGGAGCGCCTAGAGACCCAGTACTTC.

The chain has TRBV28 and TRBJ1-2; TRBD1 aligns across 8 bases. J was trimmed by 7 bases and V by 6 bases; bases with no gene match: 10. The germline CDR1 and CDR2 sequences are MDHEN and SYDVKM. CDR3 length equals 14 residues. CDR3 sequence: CASSPGGARSGYTF. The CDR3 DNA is TGTGCCAGCAGCCCAGGGGGCGCGAGGTCTGGCTACACCTTC.

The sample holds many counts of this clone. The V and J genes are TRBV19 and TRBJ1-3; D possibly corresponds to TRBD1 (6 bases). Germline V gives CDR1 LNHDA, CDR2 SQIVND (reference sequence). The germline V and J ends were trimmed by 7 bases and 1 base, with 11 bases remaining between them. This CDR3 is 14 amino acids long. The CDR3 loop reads CASNDRTSGNTIYF. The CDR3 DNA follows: TGTGCCAGTAACGACAGGACTTCTGGAAACACCATATATTTT.

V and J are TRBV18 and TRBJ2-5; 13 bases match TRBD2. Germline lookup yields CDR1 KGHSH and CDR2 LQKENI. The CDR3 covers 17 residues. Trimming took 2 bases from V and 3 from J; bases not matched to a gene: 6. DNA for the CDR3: TGTGCCAGCTCACCAGCCGTGGGACTAGCGGGGAAAGAGACCCAGTACTTC. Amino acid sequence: CASSPAVGLAGKETQYF.

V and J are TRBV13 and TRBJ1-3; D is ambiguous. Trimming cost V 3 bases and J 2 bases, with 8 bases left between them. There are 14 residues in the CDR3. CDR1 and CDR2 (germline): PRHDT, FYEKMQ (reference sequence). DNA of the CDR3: TGTGCCAGCAGCTTGACGGGTACTGGAAACACCATATATTTT. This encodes CASSLTGTGNTIYF.

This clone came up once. The CDR3 loop is CASSLKVTSGIPNEQFF. The CDR3 bases are TGTGCCAGCAGCTTAAAGGTGACTAGCGGGATCCCCAATGAGCAGTTCTTC. The chain joins TRBV7-3 to TRBJ2-1, with TRBD2 identical over 11 bases. Germline CDR1 is SGHTA and CDR2 is FQGTGA. V trimming: 1 base; J trimming: 6 bases; junction bases outside the gene matches: 8. This CDR3 spans 17 amino acids.

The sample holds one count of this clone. The CDR3 bases are TGTGCCAGCAGTCGAGAGGGTTCGGATACGCAGTATTTT. It translates to CASSREGSDTQYF. The chain employs TRBV11-3 and TRBJ2-3; a weak D match, TRBD2 (5 bases). V lost 6 bases to trimming and J lost 6 bases, with 13 bases between them. The germline CDR1 and CDR2 sequences are SGHNT and YENEEA. This CDR3 comprises 13 residues.

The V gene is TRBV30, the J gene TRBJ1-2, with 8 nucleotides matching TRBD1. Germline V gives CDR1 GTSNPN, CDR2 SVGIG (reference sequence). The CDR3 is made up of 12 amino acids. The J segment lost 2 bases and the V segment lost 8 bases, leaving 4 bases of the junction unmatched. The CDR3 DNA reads TGTGCCAAAGGACAGGGAAACTATGGCTACACCTTC. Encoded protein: CAKGQGNYGYTF.

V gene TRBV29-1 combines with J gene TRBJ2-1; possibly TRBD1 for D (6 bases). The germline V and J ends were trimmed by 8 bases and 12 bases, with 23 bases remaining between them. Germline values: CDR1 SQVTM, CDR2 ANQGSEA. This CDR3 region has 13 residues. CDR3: CSSGTPGLQGQFF. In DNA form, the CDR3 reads TGCAGCTCCGGGACACCCGGGCTGCAGGGGCAGTTCTTC.

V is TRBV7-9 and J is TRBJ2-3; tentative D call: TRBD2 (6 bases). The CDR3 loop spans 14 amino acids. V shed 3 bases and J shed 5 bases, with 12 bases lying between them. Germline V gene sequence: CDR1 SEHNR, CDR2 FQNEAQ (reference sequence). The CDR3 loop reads CASSLLDGGDTQYF. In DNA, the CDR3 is TGTGCCAGCAGCTTGCTGGACGGGGGAGATACGCAGTATTTT. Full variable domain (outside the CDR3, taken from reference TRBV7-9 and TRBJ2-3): DTGVSQNPRHKITKRGQNVTFRCDPISEHNRLYWYRQTLGQGPEFLTYFQNEAQLEKSRLLSDRFSAERPKGSFSTLEIQRTEQGDSAMYLCASSLLDGGDTQYFGPGTRLTVL.

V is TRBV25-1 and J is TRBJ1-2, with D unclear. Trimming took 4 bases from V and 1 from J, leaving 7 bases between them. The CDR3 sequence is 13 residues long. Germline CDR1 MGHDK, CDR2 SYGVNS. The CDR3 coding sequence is TGTGCCAGCAGTGCCTACAGTAACTATGGCTACACCTTC. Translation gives CASSAYSNYGYTF.

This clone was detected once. This CDR3 is CASSLDLAGGFYEQYF. The DNA of the CDR3 is TGCGCCAGCAGCTTGGATTTAGCGGGGGGGTTCTACGAGCAGTACTTC. V gene TRBV5-1 combines with J gene TRBJ2-5; TRBD2 matches at 11 bases. The J call could be wrong; TRBJ2-7 is a better fit for the DNA end. The germline gives CDR1 SGHRS, CDR2 YFSETQ. The CDR3 sequence is 16 residues long.

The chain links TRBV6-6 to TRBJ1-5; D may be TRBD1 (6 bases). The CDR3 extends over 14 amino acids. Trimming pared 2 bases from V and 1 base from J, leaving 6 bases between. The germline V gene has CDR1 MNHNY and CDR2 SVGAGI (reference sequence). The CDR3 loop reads CASSYGQSNQPQHF. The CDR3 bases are TGTGCCAGCAGTTACGGACAGAGCAATCAGCCCCAGCATTTT.

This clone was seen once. CDR3 sequence reads: CASSTGMQGDGYTF. CDR3 in DNA: TGCGCCAGCAGTACTGGGATGCAGGGGGATGGCTACACCTTC. The chain has TRBV5-1 and TRBJ1-2; 7 bases map to TRBD1. The V gene's germline CDR1 is SGHRS and CDR2 YFSETQ. The V and J ends lost 5 bases and 6 bases, in that order; junction bases with no gene match: 10. This CDR3 contains 14 residues. The full variable domain, completed using reference TRBV5-1 and TRBJ1-2, is KAGVTQTPRYLIKTRGQQVTLSCSPISGHRSVSWYQQTPGQGLQFLFEYFSETQRNKGNFPGRFSGRQFSNSRSEMNVSTLELGDSALYLCASSTGMQGDGYTFGSGTRLTVV.